Listed here are 12 T cell receptor beta chains from one sample, sequenced in a study of CD8 T cells in Susac syndrome. Random hexamers were used to reverse transcribe about 0.45 to 1 ug of RNA. Via MiXCR, TCRdb re-called the immunoSEQ multiplex PCR reads, giving one row per CDR3 protein. The sample includes roughly 150,000 distinct CDR3 sequences, approximately 93% of them seen just once. Material for sequencing was CD8+ T cells from PBMCs. The receptors come from a human donor with multiple sclerosis.

V is TRBV28 and J is TRBJ2-7; maybe TRBD1 (5 bases). The CDR3 runs to 15 residues. Germline values: CDR1 MDHEN, CDR2 SYDVKM. The V end lost 1 base, the J end lost 6 bases, and 16 bases lay between the germline ends. The CDR3 DNA is TGTGCCAGCAGTTTATTTGCGCGGCAGGGCGCCGAGCAGTACTTC. Protein sequence: CASSLFARQGAEQYF. The variable domain in full, completed from reference TRBV28 and TRBJ2-7, reads DVKVTQSSRYLVKRTGEKVFLECVQDMDHENMFWYRQDPGLGLRLIYFSYDVKMKEKGDIPEGYSVSREKKERFSLILESASTNQTSMYLCASSLFARQGAEQYFGPGTRLTVT.

The chain recombines TRBV13 with TRBJ2-3; a weak D match, TRBD2 (5 bases). The V end lost 5 bases, the J end lost 2 bases, and 11 bases lay between the germline ends. The CDR3 is 14 amino acids. Germline values: CDR1 PRHDT, CDR2 FYEKMQ (reference sequence). CDR3 nucleotide sequence: TGTGCCAGCAGCGACAAGGAGGACACAGATACGCAGTATTTT. It codes for CASSDKEDTDTQYF.

DNA for the CDR3: TGTGCCAGCAGCCCTCTAGGATTCAGCACCTTGAACACTGAAGCTTTCTTT. This encodes CASSPLGFSTLNTEAFF. This sequence joins TRBV12-3 or TRBV12-4 and TRBJ1-1; D is unclear. V shed 6 bases and J shed 0 bases, with 20 bases lying between them. The CDR3 sequence is 17 residues long.

The chain uses TRBV30 and TRBJ2-2; D might be TRBD2 (6 bases). This CDR3 is built from 14 residues. CDR1 is GTSNPN and CDR2 is SVGIG in the germline V gene (reference sequence). Trimming cost V 2 bases and J 1 base, with 8 bases left between them. This CDR3 reads CAWSWGENTGELFF. The CDR3 coding sequence is TGTGCCTGGAGTTGGGGGGAGAACACCGGGGAGCTGTTTTTT. Combining the CDR3 with reference TRBV30 and TRBJ2-2 gives the whole variable domain SQTIHQWPATLVQPVGSPLSLECTVEGTSNPNLYWYRQAAGRGLQLLFYSVGIGQISSEVPQNLSASRPQDRQFILSSKKLLLSDSGFYLCAWSWGENTGELFFGEGSRLTVL.

The rearrangement joins TRBV29-1 to TRBJ2-1; 13 positions agree with TRBD2. The CDR3 length is 18 residues. CDR1 SQVTM and CDR2 ANQGSEA come from the germline V gene. J lost 0 bases, V lost 7 bases, and 12 bases had no gene match. CDR3: CSAEAPLAGGSSYNEQFF. The CDR3 region has the DNA TGCAGCGCCGAAGCACCACTAGCGGGGGGGAGCTCCTACAATGAGCAGTTCTTC.

The genes are TRBV12-5 and TRBJ2-3, with TRBD2 matching 7 bases. Trimming at V came to 6 bases and at J to 0 bases, leaving 6 bases not matched to a gene. This CDR3 contains 15 residues. Germline CDR1 reads LGHNT; CDR2 reads FRNRAP. CDR3 sequence: CASGPRGDSTDTQYF. For the CDR3, the DNA is TGTGCTAGTGGCCCCCGGGGGGACAGCACAGATACGCAGTATTTT. Drawing the rest from reference TRBV12-5 and TRBJ2-3, the complete variable domain is DARVTQTPRHKVTEMGQEVTMRCQPILGHNTVFWYRQTMMQGLELLAYFRNRAPLDDSGMPKDRFSAEMPDATLATLKIQPSEPRDSAVYFCASGPRGDSTDTQYFGPGTRLTVL.

This clonotype has just one count. The chain links TRBV7-9 to TRBJ2-7; possibly TRBD1 for D (5 bases). The CDR3 covers 13 residues. CDR1 is SEHNR, CDR2 FQNEAQ, per germline (reference sequence). The ends were cut back, 0 bases at V and 7 bases at J, with 10 bases in the middle. The CDR3: CASSLALQGEQYF. The CDR3 DNA reads TGTGCCAGCAGCTTAGCTTTGCAGGGAGAGCAGTACTTC.

The J gene is TRBJ2-5, the V gene TRBV28; D is unresolved. CDR3 length equals 13 residues. V gave up 5 bases and J gave up 5 bases, with 12 bases separating them. CDR1 is MDHEN, CDR2 SYDVKM, per germline. The CDR3 nucleotides read TGTGCCAGCAGTCCCGCCCTCTGGGAGACCCAGTACTTC. It is translated as CASSPALWETQYF. Together with reference TRBV28 and TRBJ2-5, the CDR3 gives the full variable domain: DVKVTQSSRYLVKRTGEKVFLECVQDMDHENMFWYRQDPGLGLRLIYFSYDVKMKEKGDIPEGYSVSREKKERFSLILESASTNQTSMYLCASSPALWETQYFGPGTRLLVL.

The chain has TRBV29-1 and TRBJ2-7; 8 nucleotides align to TRBD1. Germline assignment: CDR1 SQVTM and CDR2 ANQGSEA. V lost 1 base to trimming and J lost 2 bases; unmatched junction nucleotides: 4. The CDR3 loop spans 14 amino acids. The CDR3 sequence: CSVEAAGGTYEQYF. The CDR3 coding sequence is TGCAGCGTTGAAGCGGCAGGGGGCACCTACGAGCAGTACTTC.

V gene TRBV4-1 combines with J gene TRBJ2-7; 8 nucleotides line up with TRBD2. V dropped 1 base and J dropped 6; count of bases not matched to a gene: 5. CDR3 length equals 14 residues. Germline values: CDR1 MGHRA, CDR2 YSYEKL. The CDR3 loop reads CASSQAGLVGEQYF. DNA of the CDR3: TGCGCCAGCAGCCAAGCGGGACTAGTAGGCGAGCAGTACTTC.

The chain links TRBV7-9 to TRBJ1-4; 8 nucleotides agree with TRBD1. Germline CDR1 reads SEHNR; CDR2 reads FQNEAQ (reference sequence). J gave up 7 bases and V 7 bases, and 14 bases lay outside the gene matches. The CDR3 runs 16 residues. CDR3 region: CASKGGWGTGGEKLFF. CDR3 bases: TGTGCCAGCAAAGGCGGATGGGGGACAGGAGGTGAAAAACTGTTTTTT.

The chain uses TRBV13 and TRBJ1-1; no clear D gene. Trimming took off 4 bases at V and 3 bases at J, with 3 bases between the two ends. The CDR3 length is 11 residues. The germline V gene has CDR1 PRHDT and CDR2 FYEKMQ (reference sequence). The CDR3 spells CASSWDTEAFF. CDR3 nucleotide sequence: TGTGCCAGCAGCTGGGACACTGAAGCTTTCTTT.